This TCR beta chain comes out of a study of blood T cell repertoires in COVID-19 (dated by TCRdb to the early 2020s). With regard to the full study: Samples covering the acute and convalescent phases of COVID-19 were provided by collaborators in the United States, Italy and Spain. The samples were drawn from the first 160 participants of the ongoing ImmuneRACE study and from 1,254 subjects provided by 6 global collaborators. A freely available public database, intended as a resource for researchers studying the immune response to SARS-CoV-2, is where the repertoires were released. Where HLA class I and class II types were available, the types were taken from metadata supplied by the sample provider, not from assay-based typing. The prospective study material was composed of cDNA or gDNA derived from T cells, B-cell-depleted T cells, or PBMCs. The dataset comprised deeply sampled blood TCRbeta repertoires from subjects exposed to, actively infected with, or recovered from COVID-19. Nearly every sample came with metadata listing a de-identified subject ID, COVID-19 status, age in years and sex. Results and caveats for the whole study, not just this receptor: The amount of clinical and demographic metadata varied by source and participant and was provided uncurated.

Each collaborating institution followed its own protocols to collect whole blood in K2EDTA tubes. Collaborator samples were shipped for TCRbeta analysis as frozen whole blood, isolated PBMCs, or DNA extracted from either sample type. Worth noting for this clone: Its antigen remains undetermined. The sample holds no much larger clone one base away, and base qualities are not on file.

From cysteine to phenylalanine, the CDR3 is 15 amino acids long. Of the read, only the CDR3 DNA is kept; its 45 bases are in frame from base 1. Unmatched junction bases come to 4, with V trimmed by 2 bases and J by 5 bases. CDR1 and CDR2 are read off the germline V gene as KGHSH and LQKENI. The immunoSEQ Assay, a bias-controlled multiplex PCR, was used to amplify TCRbeta CDR3 regions from genomic DNA. Per the authors' processing: The number of nucleated cells in each sample was estimated by amplification of reference gene primers within the assay. To quantify the absolute abundance of each unique TCRbeta CDR3 rearrangement, sequence reads were collapsed and filtered. For each sample, productive Simpson clonality was calculated as the square root of Simpson's diversity index across productive rearrangements. TCRdb stores this immuneACCESS table with in-frame sequences only. Part of the clones is absent; in the studies checked, under half of the shortfall reflects unresolved V genes, and no reason is known for the rest. D and trimming were read from the DNA, whereas the V and J calls and clone size are those reported in that table. Here the sample has almost 35,000 clones; around 80% occur a single time. In total, the top ten clones hold over 30% of the sample.

In this chain, TRBV18 is recombined with TRBJ2-3; a stretch of 10 junction bases matches TRBD2. The sample consisted of peripheral blood. The sequence came from a man at least 80 years old with acute or convalescent COVID-19. The nucleotide sequence is TGTGCCAGCTCACCAAGCGGGGGGGCCCTAGATACGCAGTATTTT. Translation gives CASSPSGGALDTQYF.